The 32 T cell receptor beta chains given below trace back to one sample, sequenced in a study of molecular identifiers for immune sequencing clone quantification. Each CDR3 protein is one row after TCRdb ran MiXCR on the PCR reads. The sample records fewer than 350,000 distinct CDR3 sequences, 24% being singletons. The material sequenced was naive CD8+ T cells from blood, with Jurkat cell RNA spiked in. The subset denotes: FACS-sorted CD8+CD4-CCR7+CD45RA+ naive T cells. These receptors originate from a human donor in good health. Some libraries in this study had Jurkat cell RNA spiked in.

A remark on this clonotype: A much more abundant neighbour one base away suggests this may be a read error. The V gene is TRBV25-1, the J gene TRBJ2-1; TRBD2 matches at 7 bases. Germline values: CDR1 MGHDK, CDR2 SYGVNS. Unmatched junction bases numbered 22, after V lost 11 bases and J lost 12 bases. The CDR3 has 15 residues. Here the CDR3 DNA reads TGTGCCCGCACACCCCTCGCGGGAGTTAGAAAAGGGCAGTTCTTC. Protein product: CARTPLAGVRKGQFF.

The V call is TRBV11-2, the J call TRBJ1-3, with 8 bases fitting TRBD1. CDR1 and CDR2 from the germline V gene are SGHAT and FQNNGV. The CDR3 is 15 amino acids. Trimming cost V 1 base and J 4 bases; bases outside gene matches: 3. CDR3 amino acids: CASSLARGLGNTIYF. DNA of the CDR3: TGTGCCAGCAGCTTAGCCAGGGGGCTAGGAAACACCATATATTTT.

This clonotype has ten or more counts. This may arise from a read error, as a much more abundant clone is one base away. The chain has TRBV12-3 or TRBV12-4 and TRBJ2-3; D is uncertain. CDR3 length equals 12 residues. Trimming removed 7 bases from V and 1 base from J, with 6 bases in between. The CDR3 sequence is CASTSRTDTQYF. DNA for the CDR3: TGTGCCAGCACCTCCCGCACAGATACGCAGTATTTT.

The table lists this clonotype with a count of one. Here the CDR3 omits its conserved ending phenylalanine or tryptophan, so a read error is the likely source. The chain employs TRBV6-5 and TRBJ1-1; no reliable D call. This CDR3 spans 19 amino acids. CDR1 is MNHEY and CDR2 is SVGAGI in the germline V gene. CDR3 bases: TGTGCCGGCAGCACATTATTGAGGCAGCCCCCTTCTTATGGCACTGAAGCTTTCTAT. Its translation is CAGSTLLRQPPSYGTEAFY.

This clonotype showed up many times. The J gene is TRBJ1-4, the V gene TRBV28; 8 bases line up with TRBD1. V gave up 3 bases and J gave up 3 bases; unmatched junction bases: 9. CDR3 length equals 17 residues. CDR1 is MDHEN and CDR2 is SYDVKM in the germline V gene. The CDR3 DNA is TGTGCCAGCAGTTTGTCAGGGGGCAGTGGGGCTAATGAAAAACTGTTTTTT. Encoded protein: CASSLSGGSGANEKLFF.

In its sample, this clonotype was seen many times. The chain has TRBV14 and TRBJ2-3; no clear D gene. Germline-derived CDR1 and CDR2 are SGHDN and FVKESK. Trimming cost V 4 bases and J 4 bases, with 9 bases left between them. The CDR3 covers 13 residues. CDR3 amino acids: CASSRVSPDTQYF. The DNA for the CDR3 is TGTGCCAGCAGCCGGGTCAGTCCAGATACGCAGTATTTT.

Turning to this clonotype: A much larger clone sits a single nucleotide away, making a read error possible. The chain has TRBV29-1 and TRBJ2-7, with D possibly being TRBD2 (5 bases). Germline V gene lookup returns CDR1 SQVTM and CDR2 ANQGSEA. The CDR3 loop spans 12 amino acids. The CDR3 nucleotides read TGCAGCGTCCGAGGACTTTCCTACGAGCCGTACTTC. Its translation is CSVRGLSYEPYF.

The chain couples TRBV7-2 to TRBJ1-4; D not resolved. The germline gives CDR1 SGHTA, CDR2 FQGNSA. This CDR3 has 13 residues. Trimming took off 3 bases at V and 4 bases at J, with 6 bases between the two ends. CDR3 nucleotides: TGTGCCAGCAGCTTGCCGGTTAATGAAAAACTGTTTTTT. It specifies CASSLPVNEKLFF.

This rearrangement joins TRBV12-5 to TRBJ2-7, with D possibly matching TRBD2 (7 bases). Germline CDR1 is LGHNT and CDR2 is FRNRAP. Trimming removed 5 bases at V and 9 bases at J, with 23 bases between. The CDR3 totals 15 residues. The CDR3 DNA reads as TGTGCTAGTGGTGGGGGGGGGCCCACTCATACAGGGCAGTACTTC. Translated: CASGGGGPTHTGQYF.

This clonotype was seen ten or more times. The chain recombines TRBV4-1 with TRBJ2-7; unclear D gene. Germline V lookup: CDR1 MGHRA, CDR2 YSYEKL. CDR3 length equals 12 residues. Trimming took 4 bases from V and 4 from J, leaving 8 bases between them. Here the CDR3 reads CASSPTQYEQYF. In nucleotides, the CDR3 is TGCGCCAGCAGCCCGACCCAATACGAGCAGTACTTC.

About this clonotype itself: This may be a read error, as it is one base from a much larger clone. This chain joins TRBV28 and TRBJ1-6; 8 nucleotides agree with TRBD1. The CDR3 contains 19 residues. The germline CDR1 and CDR2 sequences are MDHEN and SYDVKM. CDR3 sequence reads: CVSSWRDRPQSSYNSPLHF. The CDR3 DNA reads as TGTGTCAGCAGTTGGAGGGACAGGCCACAGAGCTCCTATAATTCACCCCTCCACTTT.

Note on this clonotype: This may arise from a read error, as a much more abundant clone is one base away. This chain joins TRBV5-6 and TRBJ2-1; 7 nucleotides agree with TRBD2. CDR1 and CDR2 (germline): SGHDT, YYEEEE. CDR3 length: 17 amino acids. CDR3 DNA: TGTTCCAGCAGCTTGGTTCGCGGCGGGAGCTTAGGGAATGAGCAGTTCTTC. As protein: CSSSLVRGGSLGNEQFF.

This clonotype was counted a few times. The chain recombines TRBV27 with TRBJ2-3, with a tentative D call TRBD1 (5 bases). The CDR3 runs 17 residues. Germline V gives CDR1 MNHEY, CDR2 SMNVEV (reference sequence). The ends were cut back, 2 bases at V and 2 bases at J, with 17 bases in the middle. The CDR3 nucleotides are TGTGCCAGCAGTTTAATCAAGGTGCAGGGCCCCACAGATACGCAGTATTTT. It encodes CASSLIKVQGPTDTQYF.

As for this clonotype: One end of the junction is discordant with germline, which a read error may explain. The chain joins TRBV7-6 to TRBJ2-2; 10 nucleotides align to TRBD2. Germline CDR1 and CDR2: SGHVS and FNYEAQ. The CDR3 spans 17 residues. The CDR3 coding sequence is TGTGCCAGCAGCTCGAGCGGACTAGCGGAGAACACCGGGGAGCTGCTTTTT. Protein: CASSSSGLAENTGELLF. Supplemented by reference TRBV7-6 and TRBJ2-2, the full variable domain reads GAGVSQSPRYKVTKRGQDVALRCDPISGHVSLYWYRQALGQGPEFLTYFNYEAQQDKSGLPNDRFSAERPEGSISTLTIQRTEQRDSAMYRCASSSSGLAENTGELLFGEGSRLTVL.

Ten or more counts support this clonotype. The chain recombines TRBV29-1 with TRBJ1-1; 7 bases are shared with TRBD1. J was trimmed by 1 base and V by 1 base; bases with no gene match: 3. Germline CDR1 and CDR2: SQVTM and ANQGSEA. The CDR3 is 14 amino acids. This chain's CDR3 is CSVEGNRGNTEAFF. CDR3 coding DNA: TGCAGCGTTGAAGGAAACAGGGGGAACACTGAAGCTTTCTTT.

On this clonotype: The junction differs from germline at one of its ends, possibly a read error. The rearrangement joins TRBV6-6 to TRBJ2-3, with TRBD2 identical over 11 bases. The CDR3 is 16 amino acids. From germline, CDR1 is MNHNY and CDR2 SVGAGI (reference sequence). The CDR3 nucleotides read TGTGCCAGCAGCCCATCCCTAGCGGGAGGCACAGGTACGCAGTATTTT. It is translated as CASSPSLAGGTGTQYF.

This clonotype was counted between two and nine times. The chain employs TRBV27 and TRBJ2-3; weak D call: TRBD2 (6 bases). This CDR3 is built from 13 residues. CDR1 and CDR2 from the germline V gene are MNHEY and SMNVEV (reference sequence). Deletions cut 9 bases from V and 6 bases from J, with 16 bases between. This CDR3 is CARGEEGADTQYF. The DNA of the CDR3 is TGTGCCAGGGGGGAGGAGGGCGCGGATACGCAGTATTTT.

This clonotype has at least ten counts. The chain uses TRBV12-3 or TRBV12-4 and TRBJ2-1; possible D gene TRBD2, 7 bases. V lost 4 bases and J lost 8, with 15 bases in between. The CDR3 is made up of 14 amino acids. CDR3 DNA: TGTGCCAGCAGTTATGCGGGGGCCACAGATGAGCAGTTCTTC. Its translation: CASSYAGATDEQFF.

This clonotype has a handful of counts. The CDR3 does not close with the conserved phenylalanine or tryptophan, likely indicating a read error. CDR3 sequence: CASQRGHGYTL. The CDR3 coding sequence is TGTGCCAGTCAACGGGGGCATGGCTACACCCTC. The genes are TRBV28 and TRBJ1-2; D is perhaps TRBD1 (6 bases). The V gene's germline CDR1 is MDHEN and CDR2 SYDVKM. The CDR3 runs 11 residues. V lost 9 bases and J 6 bases, leaving 11 bases between the germline ends.

V usage is TRBV6-2 or TRBV6-3 and J usage is TRBJ2-3; unclear D gene. The tail of the sequence fits TRBJ1-5 better, so the J call may be wrong. The CDR3 is 15 amino acids. Germline assignment: CDR1 MNHEY and CDR2 SVGEGT. CDR3 sequence (DNA): TGTGCCAGCACCCCATTTTCTGTTTACACAGATACGCAGCATTTT. Translating gives CASTPFSVYTDTQHF.

Concerning this clonotype itself: This may come from a read error, since a much larger clone is one base off. The chain carries TRBV28 and TRBJ2-3, with D unresolved. The germline V and J ends were trimmed by 5 bases and 2 bases, with 11 bases remaining between them. The germline gives CDR1 MDHEN, CDR2 SYDVKM. This CDR3 has 14 amino acids. The CDR3 protein is CASSPRRNTDTQYF. CDR3 DNA sequence: TGTGCCAGCAGTCCGCGGAGAAACACAGATACGCAGTATTTT.

This clonotype came up many times. V and J are TRBV5-1 and TRBJ2-7; TRBD1 agrees at 7 bases. The CDR3 runs 14 residues. V lost 4 bases and J lost 7; bases outside the gene matches: 11. The germline CDR1 and CDR2 sequences are SGHRS and YFSETQ. CDR3 loop: CASSTGTDLGEQYF. In nucleotides, the CDR3 is TGCGCCAGCAGCACCGGGACAGATTTGGGGGAGCAGTACTTC.

This clonotype was counted ten times or more. The chain employs TRBV7-2 and TRBJ2-1; 7 bases map to TRBD2. The CDR3 runs 16 residues. With V trimmed by 1 base and J by 8 bases, 11 bases remained unmatched. In germline, CDR1 is SGHTA, CDR2 FQGNSA. The CDR3 sequence: CASSLGGLVHRDEQFF. DNA for the CDR3: TGTGCCAGCAGCTTAGGAGGACTAGTTCATCGGGATGAGCAGTTCTTC.

Note on this clonotype: This may arise from a read error, as a much more abundant clone is one base away. The CDR3 does not end in the conserved phenylalanine or tryptophan, so this is likely a read error. This chain uses TRBV13 with TRBJ2-7, with D perhaps being TRBD1 or TRBD2 (5 bases each). V lost 6 bases and J 5 bases, leaving 20 bases between the germline ends. CDR1 is PRHDT, CDR2 FYEKMQ, per germline (reference sequence). There are 15 residues in the CDR3. The CDR3 coding sequence is TGTGCCAGCAGTATGGATCGGGGAAGGGGCGACGAGCAGTACCTC. Its protein product is CASSMDRGRGDEQYL.

The chain recombines TRBV6-5 with TRBJ2-3; 8 bases are shared with TRBD1. The junction had 9 bases not matched to a gene; V was cut back by 8 bases and J by 2 bases. Germline V gives CDR1 MNHEY, CDR2 SVGAGI. The CDR3 spans 15 residues. In nucleotides, the CDR3 is TGTGCCAGCGGGGGTACAGGGGGTATCACAGATACGCAGTATTTT. This sequence encodes CASGGTGGITDTQYF.

The chain employs TRBV12-3 or TRBV12-4 and TRBJ2-3; possible D gene TRBD1, 6 bases. Trimming cost V 3 bases and J 1 base, with 11 bases left between them. This CDR3 has 15 residues. The CDR3 DNA follows: TGTGCCAGCAGTTTCCGGGCAGGGGGCACAGATACGCAGTATTTT. Translated, it gives CASSFRAGGTDTQYF.

Worth noting for this clonotype: One base away lies a much larger clone, so this may be a sequencing read error. The V and J genes are TRBV5-6 and TRBJ2-3; the D gene is possibly TRBD1 (6 bases). Trimming took off 4 bases at V and 4 bases at J, with 22 bases between the two ends. This CDR3 has 17 amino acids. The germline gives CDR1 SGHDT, CDR2 YYEEEE. The CDR3 DNA reads as TGTGCCAGCAGCGAACAAGGACAGCAGTTTGACGCAGATACGCAGTATTTT. Translating gives CASSEQGQQFDADTQYF.

The J gene is TRBJ2-3, the V gene TRBV6-1; D may correspond to TRBD1 or TRBD2 (5 bases each). This CDR3 region has 13 residues. Trimming pared 3 bases from V and 6 bases from J, leaving 10 bases between. Germline CDR1 and CDR2: MNHNS and SASEGT. CDR3 nucleotides: TGTGCCAGCAGTGATTCGGGGCCTGATACGCAGTATTTT. This codes for CASSDSGPDTQYF.

The chain uses TRBV4-3 and TRBJ2-7; D is unclear. V was cut by 0 bases and J by 6 bases, with 12 bases left in between. Germline V gene sequence: CDR1 LGHNA, CDR2 YSLEER. The CDR3 extends over 14 amino acids. This CDR3 reads CASSQDILSGEQYF. The CDR3, as DNA: TGCGCCAGCAGCCAAGATATACTTTCGGGCGAGCAGTACTTC.

The chain recombines TRBV7-9 with TRBJ2-7, with D unclear. The germline gives CDR1 SEHNR, CDR2 FQNEAQ (reference sequence). CDR3 length: 13 residues. V was pared by 6 bases and J by 7 bases, with 16 bases between. CDR3 sequence reads: CASSSGYSTEQYF. The CDR3 coding sequence is TGTGCCAGCAGTTCCGGATATTCGACGGAGCAGTACTTC.

Concerning this clonotype: A read error may explain this, as a much larger clone is one base away. The chain uses TRBV7-3 and TRBJ2-1, with 7 bases fitting TRBD1. The CDR3 is 13 residues long. Germline CDR1 SGHTA, CDR2 FQGTGA. CDR3 residues: CAGSLTGSNEQFF. The CDR3 nucleotides read TGTGCCGGCAGCCTGACAGGGTCCAATGAGCAGTTCTTC.

This clonotype was seen at least ten times. This rearrangement joins TRBV5-6 to TRBJ2-5; 8 positions agree with TRBD1. Trimming at V came to 4 bases and at J to 2 bases, leaving 10 bases not matched to a gene. The CDR3 sequence is 16 residues long. CDR1 is SGHDT, CDR2 YYEEEE, per germline. The CDR3 spells CASSPHRGSSQETQYF. In DNA, the CDR3 is TGTGCCAGCAGCCCGCACAGGGGGTCTTCGCAAGAGACCCAGTACTTC.